Listed here are 27 T cell receptor beta chains from one sample, sequenced in a study of CXCR3-negative and CXCR3-positive naive CD8 T cells. Their specific antigens are unknown. In preparing the TRB cDNA libraries, 5' RACE with UMI labels was used. For each CDR3 protein, TCRdb gives one entry from its re-call of the 5' RACE reads, without DNA. The listing records 4,500 to 5,000 distinct CDR3 sequences. Study findings and constraints: Naive cells that were CXCR3-positive had more hydrophobic TRB CDR3s (compared with CXCR3-negative naive cells).

The sequencing sample was made of naive CXCR3+ CD8+ T cells from blood. Regarding subset: CD45RO-CCR7+CD27+CD95- naive CD8+ T cells expressing CXCR3 (TNR3+). These receptors were obtained from a human donor in good health. Some clones in this sample may be carry-over from other donors' samples.

The V and J genes are TRBV6-5 and TRBJ2-5. The CDR3 contains 11 residues. CDR1 and CDR2 (germline): MNHEY, SVGAGI. The CDR3: CASSYGQTQYF.

The rearrangement joins TRBV6-2 or TRBV6-3 to TRBJ2-1. CDR3 length: 14 amino acids. Germline loops: CDR1 MNHEY, CDR2 SVGEGT. The CDR3 sequence is CASDIGTSYNEQFF.

The gene calls are TRBV6-2 or TRBV6-3 and TRBJ2-7; checking the TCRdb D call of TRBD2 is not possible without DNA. This CDR3 region has 15 residues. Germline V CDR1 and CDR2: MNHEY, SVGEGT. The CDR3: CASSYSRLAGYEQYF.

The chain couples TRBV2 to TRBJ2-4. Germline assignment: CDR1 SNHLY and CDR2 FYNNEI. The CDR3 runs 14 residues. CDR3 in amino acids: CASSDWLAENIQYF.

This chain joins TRBV29-1 and TRBJ2-2; there is no DNA to check the TCRdb D call of TRBD1. Germline CDR1 and CDR2: SQVTM and ANQGSEA. This CDR3 contains 13 residues. CDR3 protein: CSEQDPNTGELFF.

The chain links TRBV7-9 to TRBJ1-5. The germline CDR1 and CDR2 sequences are SEHNR and FQNEAQ (reference sequence). The CDR3 consists of 12 residues. The CDR3 loop is CASRDHNQPQHF.

CDR3 sequence: CASLGTGSGNTEAFF. The chain is built from TRBV19 and TRBJ1-1; TCRdb's assignment of TRBD1 cannot be checked, as there is no DNA. Germline V CDR1 and CDR2: LNHDA, SQIVND (reference sequence). This CDR3 region has 15 residues.

V gene TRBV29-1 combines with J gene TRBJ2-3; the D gene TCRdb calls, TRBD2, cannot be checked with no DNA. CDR1 and CDR2 (germline): SQVTM, ANQGSEA. The CDR3 covers 15 residues. This CDR3 is CSVEDGGGPTDTQYF.

This clonotype is identified as medium-sized from frequency. The chain couples TRBV7-9 to TRBJ2-3; lacking DNA, the TRBD2 call made by TCRdb goes unchecked. Germline assignment: CDR1 SEHNR and CDR2 FQNEAQ (reference sequence). CDR3 length equals 16 residues. CDR3 amino acids: CASTDSGEGIADTQYF. The full variable domain, rest sourced from reference TRBV7-9 and TRBJ2-3, is DTGVSQNPRHKITKRGQNVTFRCDPISEHNRLYWYRQTLGQGPEFLTYFQNEAQLEKSRLLSDRFSAERPKGSFSTLEIQRTEQGDSAMYLCASTDSGEGIADTQYFGPGTRLTVL.

This chain joins TRBV7-6 and TRBJ2-3; TCRdb selects TRBD1, and the lack of DNA leaves this call unchecked. Germline CDR1 SGHVS, CDR2 FNYEAQ. The CDR3 extends over 13 amino acids. Here the CDR3 reads CASSYGTTDTQYF. Filled out from reference TRBV7-6 and TRBJ2-3, the complete variable domain reads GAGVSQSPRYKVTKRGQDVALRCDPISGHVSLYWYRQALGQGPEFLTYFNYEAQQDKSGLPNDRFSAERPEGSISTLTIQRTEQRDSAMYRCASSYGTTDTQYFGPGTRLTVL.

Frequency places this clonotype as medium-sized. The chain employs TRBV12-3 or TRBV12-4 and TRBJ1-1; the TCRdb D gene call, TRBD1, has no DNA to confirm it. There are 13 residues in the CDR3. CDR3 sequence: CASRRGIDTEAFF.

J is TRBJ2-7 and V is TRBV28; TCRdb selects TRBD1, and the lack of DNA leaves this call unchecked. The CDR3 totals 13 residues. Germline loops: CDR1 MDHEN, CDR2 SYDVKM. CDR3: CASFRGPPYEQYF.

The J gene is TRBJ2-5, the V gene TRBV10-3. Per the germline V gene, CDR1 is ENHRY and CDR2 is SYGVKD. This CDR3 has 13 residues. The CDR3 sequence is CAIRSGVQETQYF.

The chain couples TRBV27 to TRBJ2-1; TCRdb designates TRBD2, a call that cannot be tested without DNA. This CDR3 has 14 residues. The germline V gene encodes CDR1 MNHEY and CDR2 SMNVEV (reference sequence). The chain's CDR3 is CASSPRTSGEEQFF.

By frequency, this clonotype is medium-sized. This CDR3 is CASSQEQGGPYGYTF. The chain has TRBV4-3 and TRBJ1-2; TCRdb's assignment of TRBD1 cannot be checked, as there is no DNA. The CDR3 has 15 amino acids. The germline gives CDR1 LGHNA, CDR2 YSLEER.

The V and J genes are TRBV7-8 and TRBJ1-6. The CDR3 is 16 residues long. Germline CDR1 reads SGHVS; CDR2 reads FQNEAQ. The CDR3: CASSLDASSYNSPLHF. Full variable domain (remainder filled in from reference TRBV7-8 and TRBJ1-6): GAGVSQSPRYKVAKRGQDVALRCDPISGHVSLFWYQQALGQGPEFLTYFQNEAQLDKSGLPSDRFFAERPEGSVSTLKIQRTQQEDSAVYLCASSLDASSYNSPLHFGNGTRLTVT.

J is TRBJ1-6 and V is TRBV10-3; lacking DNA, the TRBD1 call made by TCRdb goes unchecked. This CDR3 has 16 residues. CDR1 and CDR2 (germline): ENHRY, SYGVKD. The CDR3 loop is CAISLGQSSYNSPLHF.

The CDR3 sequence: CATSDGTIGIDANEQFF. This chain uses TRBV24-1 with TRBJ2-1. Germline lookup yields CDR1 KGHDR and CDR2 SFDVKD. The CDR3 runs to 17 residues.

The chain combines TRBV19 with TRBJ1-2; TCRdb's D call, TRBD1, is unchecked because there is no DNA. This CDR3 is 15 amino acids long. The V gene's germline CDR1 is LNHDA and CDR2 SQIVND (reference sequence). CDR3 loop: CASSPHRDSHLGYTF. Drawing the rest from reference TRBV19 and TRBJ1-2, the complete variable domain is DGGITQSPKYLFRKEGQNVTLSCEQNLNHDAMYWYRQDPGQGLRLIYYSQIVNDFQKGDIAEGYSVSREKKESFPLTVTSAQKNPTAFYLCASSPHRDSHLGYTFGSGTRLTVV.

This chain uses TRBV28 with TRBJ2-7; TCRdb returns TRBD1, unconfirmable since there is no DNA. CDR1 is MDHEN, CDR2 SYDVKM, per germline. The CDR3 length is 16 residues. The CDR3 loop reads CASSSRVAPSSYEQYF. Combining the CDR3 with reference TRBV28 and TRBJ2-7 gives the whole variable domain DVKVTQSSRYLVKRTGEKVFLECVQDMDHENMFWYRQDPGLGLRLIYFSYDVKMKEKGDIPEGYSVSREKKERFSLILESASTNQTSMYLCASSSRVAPSSYEQYFGPGTRLTVT.

This rearrangement joins TRBV5-4 to TRBJ2-7; TCRdb calls TRBD2, which cannot be checked without DNA. Germline CDR1 and CDR2: SGHNT and YYREEE (reference sequence). CDR3 size: 14 residues. The CDR3 spells CASSTATSESEQYF.

The rearrangement uses TRBV15 and TRBJ2-1; the TCRdb call, TRBD1, lacks DNA for checking. The CDR3 loop spans 13 amino acids. CDR1 is LNHNV, CDR2 YYDKDF, per germline (reference sequence). CDR3 loop: CATSRGAGNEQFF.

The rearrangement uses TRBV5-1 and TRBJ2-4; checking the TCRdb D call of TRBD1 is not possible without DNA. The CDR3 totals 16 residues. From germline, CDR1 is SGHRS and CDR2 YFSETQ. CDR3 amino acids: CASSLETGLEGNIQYF. The whole variable domain, remainder taken from reference TRBV5-1 and TRBJ2-4, is KAGVTQTPRYLIKTRGQQVTLSCSPISGHRSVSWYQQTPGQGLQFLFEYFSETQRNKGNFPGRFSGRQFSNSRSEMNVSTLELGDSALYLCASSLETGLEGNIQYFGAGTRLSVL.

The J gene is TRBJ2-2, the V gene TRBV5-1; TCRdb lists TRBD2, though no DNA is available to test this call. Germline CDR1 SGHRS, CDR2 YFSETQ. The CDR3 length is 16 residues. This CDR3 is CASSLASGENTGELFF.

The CDR3 is CASSIYGGRQNEQFF. The chain uses TRBV19 and TRBJ2-1; TCRdb proposes TRBD2, but this gene call is untestable without DNA. Germline V gene lookup returns CDR1 LNHDA and CDR2 SQIVND (reference sequence). The CDR3 contains 15 residues.

According to its frequency, this clonotype is medium-sized. The chain carries TRBV4-3 and TRBJ2-5; TCRdb gives TRBD1 as the D gene, but with no DNA this cannot be confirmed. This CDR3 has 16 amino acids. Germline CDR1 reads LGHNA; CDR2 reads YSLEER. The CDR3 spells CASSQGDPLRGETQYF.

Frequency places this clonotype as large. V usage is TRBV13 and J usage is TRBJ2-6; absent DNA, TCRdb's TRBD2 call cannot be checked. The germline V gene has CDR1 PRHDT and CDR2 FYEKMQ (reference sequence). The CDR3 is 19 amino acids. CDR3 protein: CASSLAPGGYNPGANVLTF.